A selection of T cell receptor beta chains follows, all from one sample in a study of blood T cell repertoires in COVID-19. The protocol was immunoSEQ multiplex PCR, while the TCRdb copy is restricted to in-frame clones and leaves out a portion. Of 130,000 or so clones in the sample, about 70% were seen once. Material for sequencing was peripheral blood. These receptors came from a woman between 70 and 85 years old with acute or convalescent COVID-19. The CDR3 runs from the conserved cysteine through the conserved F or W. The order of the fields is D gene, V gene, clone size, J gene, CDR3 length, CDR3 DNA, CDR3 protein. The D gene is left open where the match is weak. Only some rows state a clone size, as once, few, many or a class for expanded clones.

>NA|TRBV5-1|NA|TRBJ1-1|15
TGCGCCAGCAGCTTGGCCGGAGGGCTGAACACTGAAGCTTTCTTT
CASSLAGGLNTEAFF
>TRBD1|TRBV4-1|NA|TRBJ2-1|15
TGCGCCAGCAGCCAAGAGCCCTTGACAGGGAATGAGCAGTTCTTC
CASSQEPLTGNEQFF
>TRBD2|TRBV7-9|NA|TRBJ2-1|14
TGTGCCAGCAGCCAGAACGCCGCTAGCGGGAAAAAGTTCTTC
CASSQNAASGKKFF
>TRBD2|TRBV5-6|NA|TRBJ2-3|16
TGTGCCAGCAGCTTGCGGCTAGCGGGAGCAGCAGATACGCAGTATTTT
CASSLRLAGAADTQYF
>NA|TRBV29-1|NA|TRBJ2-2|13
TGCAGCGTTGTGACGGGGAACACCGGGGAGCTGTTTTTT
CSVVTGNTGELFF
>TRBD2|TRBV11-3|NA|TRBJ2-1|17
TGTGCCAGCAGCTTTTGCCCAGCGGGAGAATTTTACAATGAGCAGTTCTTC
CASSFCPAGEFYNEQFF
>NA|TRBV29-1|NA|TRBJ1-2|12
TGCAGCGTACAACGACGGGACTATGGCTACACCTTC
CSVQRRDYGYTF
>NA|TRBV1|NA|TRBJ2-1|17
TGCACCAGCAGCCAAGAACTAGCGGGAGCGGGTGCATATGAGCAGTTCTTC
CTSSQELAGAGAYEQFF
>NA|TRBV28|NA|TRBJ2-5|15
TGTGCCAGCAGTTTACCGGACAAGGGGCAAGAGACCCAGTACTTC
CASSLPDKGQETQYF
>TRBD1|TRBV19|NA|TRBJ1-1|17
TGTGCCAGTACCCCCACCCCACTCCAGGGGGGGAACACTGAAGCTTTCTTT
CASTPTPLQGGNTEAFF
>NA|TRBV9|NA|TRBJ2-7|13
TGTGCCAGCAGTGAGGACACCGGCCAGGAGCAGTACTTC
CASSEDTGQEQYF
>NA|TRBV28|NA|TRBJ2-3|16
TGTGCCAGCAGTGGCCGGGACACCGGACCCACAGATACGCAGTATTTT
CASSGRDTGPTDTQYF
>TRBD2|TRBV11-3|few|TRBJ2-1|15
TGTGCCAGCAGCTCCGGCAGAGGCGGGAGGAATGAGCAGTTCTTC
CASSSGRGGRNEQFF
>NA|TRBV10-3|NA|TRBJ1-3|13
TGTGCCATCGGGGGAGCGGGCCGAAACACCATATATTTT
CAIGGAGRNTIYF
>NA|TRBV30|NA|TRBJ2-7|12
TGTGCCTGGCGCAGGGAAACCTACGAGCAGTACTTC
CAWRRETYEQYF
>NA|TRBV4-1|NA|TRBJ1-4|15
TGCGCCAGCAGCCAAGAAGGAGCAACTAATGAAAAACTGTTTTTT
CASSQEGATNEKLFF
>TRBD1|TRBV28|few|TRBJ1-2|16
TGTGCCAGCAGTTCCCTAGGGGGACAGGGGGACTATGGCTACACCTTC
CASSSLGGQGDYGYTF
>TRBD1|TRBV7-9|NA|TRBJ1-1|14
TGTGCCAGCAGCCGGACAGGGACGGGCACTGAAGCTTTCTTT
CASSRTGTGTEAFF
>NA|TRBV27|once|TRBJ2-7|16
TGTGCCAGCAGTCTCTATGACAGGAGTGGTTCATTTGAGCAGTACTTC
CASSLYDRSGSFEQYF
>NA|TRBV4-1|NA|TRBJ1-3|18
TGCGCCAGCAGCCAAGGGGGACTCCCGAACACCTCTGGAAACACCATATATTTT
CASSQGGLPNTSGNTIYF
>NA|TRBV5-1|once|TRBJ1-2|13
TGCGCCAGCAGCTTGGTGACAGGTAGTGGCTACACCTTC
CASSLVTGSGYTF
>TRBD1|TRBV4-1|NA|TRBJ2-2|16
TGCGCCAGCAGCCGAGTCGGACAGGGGGCAACCGGGGAGCTGTTTTTT
CASSRVGQGATGELFF
>NA|TRBV27|NA|TRBJ1-2|14
TGTGCCAGCAGTCCCCGTGGCTTCCTGAATGGCTACACCTTC
CASSPRGFLNGYTF
>TRBD1|TRBV27|few|TRBJ1-1|15
TGTGCCAGCACCTTAAGGGGACAGGGTAAGGGTGAAGCTTTCTTT
CASTLRGQGKGEAFF
>NA|TRBV3-1/TRBV3-2|once|TRBJ2-7|15
TGTGCCAGCAGCCAAGGAAGCGGGCCCCACTACGAGCAGTACTTC
CASSQGSGPHYEQYF
>NA|TRBV5-1|NA|TRBJ2-5|12
TGCGCCAGCGGTTTAGGGGGAGAGACCCAGTACTTC
CASGLGGETQYF
>NA|TRBV5-1|NA|TRBJ1-4|16
TGCGCCAGCAGCTTGGTCGTCAGTGCAACTAATGAAAAACTGTTTTTT
CASSLVVSATNEKLFF
>NA|TRBV19|few|TRBJ1-2|14
TGTGCCAGTAGTATAGTGTTGCAGGGCTATGGCTACACCTTC
CASSIVLQGYGYTF
>NA|TRBV14|NA|TRBJ1-1|13
TGTGCCAGCAGCCAAGTCGACTTCCGAGCGGCTTTCTTT
CASSQVDFRAAFF
>NA|TRBV5-1|few|TRBJ2-3|16
TGCGCCAGCAGCGGGGGGAGCCATAGCGTGACAGATACGCAGTATTTT
CASSGGSHSVTDTQYF
>NA|TRBV14|few|TRBJ1-3|14
TGTGCCAGCAGCCCCGTGAGCGGTGGAAACACCATATATTTT
CASSPVSGGNTIYF
>TRBD2|TRBV7-9|NA|TRBJ2-1|19
TGTGCCAGCAGCTTAGCGGTAACTAGCGGGCCTAGCTCCTACAATGAGCAGTTCTTC
CASSLAVTSGPSSYNEQFF
>TRBD2|TRBV5-4|NA|TRBJ2-5|14
TGTGCCAGCAGCCCCGGGGGGTTGGAGGAGACCCAGTACTTC
CASSPGGLEETQYF
>TRBD1|TRBV5-1|NA|TRBJ1-2|15
TGCGCCAGCAGCCCAGGGACAGGAGAAGGCGATGGCTACACCTTC
CASSPGTGEGDGYTF
>TRBD2|TRBV11-2|few|TRBJ2-3|17
TGTGCCAGCAGCCGGACAACGGGGGGTACTAGCACAGATACGCAGTATTTT
CASSRTTGGTSTDTQYF
>TRBD1|TRBV29-1|once|TRBJ2-7|12
TGCAGCGTTGACAGGGGGCTGGGCGAGCAGTACTTC
CSVDRGLGEQYF
>NA|TRBV5-5|NA|TRBJ2-5|15
TGTGCCAGCAGACGGGACTTGCCCCTCCAAGAGACCCAGTACTTC
CASRRDLPLQETQYF
>TRBD2|TRBV10-3|once|TRBJ2-7|14
TGTGCCATCAGTGGCCCCGGGACTAGCCCCGAGCAGTACTTC
CAISGPGTSPEQYF